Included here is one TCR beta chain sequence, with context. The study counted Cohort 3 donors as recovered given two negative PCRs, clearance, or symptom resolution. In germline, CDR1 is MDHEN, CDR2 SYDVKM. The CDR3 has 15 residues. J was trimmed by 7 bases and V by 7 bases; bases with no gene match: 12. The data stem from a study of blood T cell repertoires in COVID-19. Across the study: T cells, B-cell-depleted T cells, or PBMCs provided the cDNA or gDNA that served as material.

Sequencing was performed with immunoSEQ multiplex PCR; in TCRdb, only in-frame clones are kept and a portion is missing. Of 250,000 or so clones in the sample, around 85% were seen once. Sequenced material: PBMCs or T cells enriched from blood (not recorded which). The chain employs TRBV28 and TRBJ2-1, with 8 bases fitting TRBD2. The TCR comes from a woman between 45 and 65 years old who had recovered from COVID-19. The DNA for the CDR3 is TGTGCCAGCACGACCGGGACTAGATATATGAATGAGCAGTTCTTC. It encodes CASTTGTRYMNEQFF.